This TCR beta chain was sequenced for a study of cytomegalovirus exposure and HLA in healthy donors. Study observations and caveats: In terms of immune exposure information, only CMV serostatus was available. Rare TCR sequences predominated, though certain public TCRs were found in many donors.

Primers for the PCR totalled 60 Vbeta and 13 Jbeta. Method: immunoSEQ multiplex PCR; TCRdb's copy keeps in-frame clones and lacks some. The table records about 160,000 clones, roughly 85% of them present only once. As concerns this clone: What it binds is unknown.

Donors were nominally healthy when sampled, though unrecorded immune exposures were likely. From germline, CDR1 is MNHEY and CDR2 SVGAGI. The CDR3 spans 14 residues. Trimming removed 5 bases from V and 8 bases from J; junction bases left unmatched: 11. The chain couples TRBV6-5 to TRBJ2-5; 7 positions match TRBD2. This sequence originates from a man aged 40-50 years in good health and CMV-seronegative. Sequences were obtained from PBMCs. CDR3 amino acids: CASSTLEGGRTQYF. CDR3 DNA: TGTGCCAGCAGTACCCTTGAGGGCGGGAGAACCCAGTACTTC.